The 5 T cell receptor beta chains given below trace back to one sample, sequenced in a study of neoadjuvant anti-PD-1 for oral cavity cancer. The table came from immunoSEQ multiplex PCR; TCRdb's copy has only in-frame clones and leaves some out. The data hold 13,000 to 15,000 clones, with about 70% observed a single time. The sequenced sample was PBMCs, obtained before nivolumab (anti-PD-1) treatment. The receptors here all came from a person aged 35 to 85 with oral cavity squamous cell carcinoma.

This chain joins TRBV6-6 and TRBJ2-1, with TRBD1 matching over 8 bases. This CDR3 spans 16 amino acids. The V gene's germline CDR1 is MNHNY and CDR2 SVGAGI (reference sequence). V shed 0 bases and J 2 bases; nucleotides not matched to a gene: 3. Here the CDR3 reads CASSYSGTGPYNEQFF. The CDR3 nucleotides read TGTGCCAGCAGTTACTCCGGGACAGGACCCTACAATGAGCAGTTCTTC.

The rearrangement uses TRBV12-5 and TRBJ2-2; 9 bases line up with TRBD1. This CDR3 spans 15 amino acids. Germline V gene data show CDR1 as LGHNT and CDR2 as FRNRAP. Trimming took 1 base from V and 4 from J; bases not matched to a gene: 1. The chain's CDR3 is CASGLGQGGTGELFF. In DNA, the CDR3 is TGTGCTAGTGGTTTGGGACAGGGGGGCACCGGGGAGCTGTTTTTT.

The V gene is TRBV27, the J gene TRBJ2-7; unclear D gene. Deletions cut 5 bases from V and 0 bases from J, with 8 bases between. The CDR3 has 13 amino acids. CDR1 is MNHEY and CDR2 is SMNVEV in the germline V gene (reference sequence). CDR3 sequence reads: CASSLTSSYEQYF. The CDR3 region has the DNA TGTGCCAGCAGTCTAACCAGCTCCTACGAGCAGTACTTC.

The gene calls are TRBV7-8 and TRBJ2-1, with D possibly TRBD2 on 6 matching bases. The CDR3 covers 15 residues. V was shortened by 1 base and J by 3 bases, with 10 bases between the two germline ends. Germline CDR1 reads SGHVS; CDR2 reads FQNEAQ. In nucleotides, the CDR3 is TGTGCCAGCAGCTTAGTTGGGGACTTCTACAATGAGCAGTTCTTC. This translates into CASSLVGDFYNEQFF.

This clone has a handful of counts. The rearrangement uses TRBV5-6 and TRBJ2-7; the D is unclear. Germline loops: CDR1 SGHDT, CDR2 YYEEEE. V shed 4 bases and J shed 7 bases, with 9 bases lying between them. The CDR3 has 11 residues. CDR3 bases: TGTGCCAGCAGCCGCCGGGTAGAGCAGTACTTC. Translated, it gives CASSRRVEQYF.